This T cell receptor (beta chain) was sequenced for a study of shared clonotypes between healthy human individuals. Germline CDR1 ENHRY, CDR2 SYGVKD. CDR3 length equals 16 residues. Trimming removed 6 bases from V and 0 bases from J; junction bases left unmatched: 9. Remarks on this clone: Its antigen is unidentified.

Study-level points and caveats: Memory subsets generally showed lower estimated richness than naive subsets.

Original handling: Junction-only sequences without quality scores came from ImmunoSEQ, so filtering differed. Measured with immunoSEQ multiplex PCR; TCRdb has only the in-frame clones, and not every one. V and J calls and clone size are as listed in that table; D and trimming were resolved from the DNA. The profile shows about 2,500,000 clones, around 90% of them singletons. The chain has TRBV10-3 and TRBJ2-7, with 9 positions matching TRBD1. The sequencing input was naive CD4+ T cells sorted from blood. Indicated subset: CD45RA+ positively selected. This TCR was sampled from a man aged 18 to 29 in good health. CDR3 DNA sequence: TGTGCCATCAGCGGGGGACAGGGAGGTTCCTCCTACGAGCAGTACTTC. It specifies CAISGGQGGSSYEQYF.